This T cell receptor beta chain was identified in a study of cytomegalovirus exposure and HLA in healthy donors. About the study: A prior study identified 110 million or so unique TCR beta sequences from roughly 180 million T cells.

In the case of this clone: Its specificity is unknown.

Between the trimmed V and J ends, which lost 10 bases and 7 bases, there was a span of 20 bases. Per germline, CDR1 SEHNR and CDR2 FQNEAQ (reference sequence). The CDR3 sequence is 13 residues long. Study-wide points: Analyzed later, association rates of TCRs varied across HLA loci, with DRB1 most and HLA-C fewest. The study found most TCR sequences rare, yet found some public TCRs in many donors. Listed as cytomegalovirus-associated were 170 or so TCR beta chains.

Use of 60 Vbeta and 13 Jbeta primers characterized the PCR. Sequencing used immunoSEQ multiplex PCR; TCRdb keeps in-frame clones, though not all of them. The sample data list roughly 77,000 clones. The specimen sequenced was PBMCs. The sequence was obtained from a man aged 25-45 years in good health and CMV-seronegative. This rearrangement joins TRBV7-9 to TRBJ2-7, with D possibly being TRBD1 (6 bases). The CDR3 DNA is TGTGCCACCGCCCCCCCAACAAGGGGGGAGCAGTACTTC. Encoded protein: CATAPPTRGEQYF.